Below are 11 T cell receptor beta chains sequenced from a single sample in a study of blood T cell repertoires in COVID-19 (dated by TCRdb to the early 2020s). The library was made by the immunoSEQ multiplex PCR assay. Sourced from immuneACCESS, this table was stored by TCRdb with only in-frame sequences that have V and J called. A share of the clones is absent; for the studies checked, an unresolved V gene accounts for under half, and the remainder has no known explanation. The sample includes about 150,000 clones, with around 90% observed a single time. The top ten constitute roughly 4% of the sample. Specimen: PBMCs or T cells enriched from blood (not recorded which). These receptors were collected from a middle-aged woman who had been exposed to COVID-19.

The rearrangement uses TRBV7-2 and TRBJ2-1; 10 bases map to TRBD1. Germline CDR1 and CDR2: SGHTA and FQGNSA. V lost 2 bases to trimming and J lost 6 bases; unmatched junction nucleotides: 4. The CDR3 extends over 15 amino acids. DNA for the CDR3: TGTGCCAGCAGCTTATGGACAGGGGGTATCAATGAGCAGTTCTTC. Translated, it gives CASSLWTGGINEQFF.

The gene calls are TRBV10-3 and TRBJ1-1; D perhaps matches TRBD1 (5 bases). The CDR3 runs 14 residues. V was pared by 7 bases and J by 2 bases, with 14 bases between. Germline CDR1 reads ENHRY; CDR2 reads SYGVKD. CDR3 protein: CAITLTEFNTEAFF. The CDR3 DNA sequence: TGTGCCATCACCCTGACAGAATTTAACACTGAAGCTTTCTTT.

The rearrangement uses TRBV10-2 and TRBJ1-2; D remains ambiguous. V lost 6 bases and J lost 5, with 10 bases in between. The CDR3 covers 12 residues. Germline V gene sequence: CDR1 WSHSY, CDR2 SAAADI. CDR3 bases: TGCGCCAGCAGGGTCGGGGAATATGGCTACACCTTC. It yields the protein CASRVGEYGYTF.

This clone has only one observation. The chain joins TRBV29-1 to TRBJ1-2; possible D gene TRBD1, 6 bases. Trimming removed 7 bases from V and 4 bases from J, with 13 bases in between. The germline V gene has CDR1 SQVTM and CDR2 ANQGSEA. The CDR3 sequence is 12 residues long. CDR3 protein: CSGGRDIYGYTF. CDR3 nucleotide sequence: TGCAGCGGCGGCAGGGACATCTATGGCTACACCTTC. The full variable domain, completed using reference TRBV29-1 and TRBJ1-2, is SAVISQKPSRDICQRGTSLTIQCQVDSQVTMMFWYRQQPGQSLTLIATANQGSEATYESGFVIDKFPISRPNLTFSTLTVSNMSPEDSSIYLCSGGRDIYGYTFGSGTRLTVV.

The chain employs TRBV28 and TRBJ2-3; 8 bases are shared with TRBD2. The V segment lost 6 bases and the J segment 3 bases; nucleotides outside the gene matches: 5. The CDR3 is 14 residues long. Germline V gives CDR1 MDHEN, CDR2 SYDVKM. The CDR3 reads CASRGLVVTDTQYF. The CDR3 DNA follows: TGTGCCAGCAGGGGACTAGTTGTGACAGATACGCAGTATTTT.

The count of this clone is one. The CDR3 is CASSMFNGGYEQYF. The CDR3 bases are TGTGCCAGTAGTATGTTTAACGGTGGCTACGAGCAGTACTTC. The chain combines TRBV19 with TRBJ2-7, with D hard to call. V was trimmed by 3 bases and J by 3 bases, leaving 12 bases between them. The V gene's germline CDR1 is LNHDA and CDR2 SQIVND (reference sequence). The CDR3 runs 14 residues.

The chain employs TRBV14 and TRBJ2-7; D unresolved. The V gene's germline CDR1 is SGHDN and CDR2 FVKESK. Trimming cost V 3 bases and J 0 bases, with 9 bases left between them. This CDR3 comprises 14 residues. The CDR3 reads CASSQGRNSYEQYF. CDR3 coding DNA: TGTGCCAGCAGCCAGGGCAGAAACTCCTACGAGCAGTACTTC.

This chain joins TRBV28 and TRBJ2-2; no clear D gene. V lost 8 bases and J 0 bases, leaving 7 bases between the germline ends. Germline-derived CDR1 and CDR2 are MDHEN and SYDVKM. The CDR3 is 13 residues long. The CDR3 loop reads CASEHPNTGELFF. CDR3 nucleotides: TGTGCCAGCGAACACCCGAACACCGGGGAGCTGTTTTTT. The complete variable domain, with remaining parts taken from reference TRBV28 and TRBJ2-2, reads DVKVTQSSRYLVKRTGEKVFLECVQDMDHENMFWYRQDPGLGLRLIYFSYDVKMKEKGDIPEGYSVSREKKERFSLILESASTNQTSMYLCASEHPNTGELFFGEGSRLTVL.

The genes are TRBV6-5 and TRBJ1-2; weak D call: TRBD1 (6 bases). The germline gives CDR1 MNHEY, CDR2 SVGAGI. The germline V and J ends were trimmed by 5 bases and 4 bases, with 17 bases remaining between them. The CDR3 spans 15 residues. The CDR3 spells CASSPRGRYGYGYTF. CDR3 DNA: TGTGCCAGCAGTCCCAGGGGTAGGTATGGCTATGGCTACACCTTC.

This sequence joins TRBV5-6 and TRBJ1-1; tentatively, D is TRBD1 (5 bases). Deletions cut 0 bases from V and 6 bases from J, with 9 bases between. CDR1 SGHDT and CDR2 YYEEEE come from the germline V gene. This CDR3 comprises 13 residues. The CDR3 loop reads CASSLVGEPEAFF. As DNA, the CDR3 is TGTGCCAGCAGCTTGGTAGGGGAACCTGAAGCTTTCTTT.

The genes are TRBV3-1 (or the pseudogene TRBV3-2) and TRBJ1-2; TRBD1 is a possible D gene (5 bases). Germline V lookup: CDR1 LGHDT, CDR2 YNNKEL (reference sequence). The CDR3 runs to 14 residues. Trimming cost V 4 bases and J 7 bases, with 16 bases left between them. CDR3 loop: CASSPREGSLGYTF. The CDR3 DNA sequence: TGTGCCAGCAGCCCCCGGGAGGGGTCCCTTGGCTACACCTTC.